The 13 T cell receptor beta chains presented below share a single source sample, sequenced in a study of blood T cell repertoires in COVID-19. Generated by immunoSEQ multiplex PCR, the TCRdb table keeps only in-frame clones and is missing some. This table holds about half a million clones, 89% found once. The source material was peripheral blood. Every receptor here comes from a man between 18 and 35 years old with COVID-19, enrolled during active disease.

This chain joins TRBV3-1 (or the pseudogene TRBV3-2) and TRBJ2-7, with 12 nucleotides matching TRBD2. Germline CDR1 reads LGHDT; CDR2 reads YNNKEL (reference sequence). The CDR3 contains 14 residues. Trimming at V came to 4 bases and at J to 7 bases, leaving 5 bases not matched to a gene. The CDR3 reads CASSLGLAGLEQYF. The CDR3 DNA reads TGTGCCAGCAGCCTCGGACTAGCGGGATTAGAGCAGTACTTC.

The chain combines TRBV6-5 with TRBJ2-6; TRBD1 matches at 10 bases. V trimming: 9 bases; J trimming: 0 bases; junction bases outside the gene matches: 2. Germline CDR1 and CDR2: MNHEY and SVGAGI. The CDR3 covers 15 residues. In nucleotides, the CDR3 is TGTGCCAGTGACAGGGGGCGCTCTGGGGCCAACGTCCTGACTTTC. Protein: CASDRGRSGANVLTF.

The chain employs TRBV6-1 and TRBJ2-4; the D gene is possibly TRBD2 (5 bases). V lost 1 base, J lost 11 bases, and 15 bases lay in between. CDR1 is MNHNS, CDR2 SASEGT, per germline. The CDR3 is made up of 14 amino acids. The DNA for the CDR3 is TGTGCCAGCAGTGAAGATCCGGGCGGGCCCCTTCAGTACTTC. Protein product: CASSEDPGGPLQYF.

V gene TRBV6-1 combines with J gene TRBJ2-1; 12 nucleotides align to TRBD2. The CDR3 has 19 amino acids. The germline V gene has CDR1 MNHNS and CDR2 SASEGT. The trim removed 2 bases at V and 0 bases at J, leaving 8 bases unmatched. The DNA for the CDR3 is TGTGCCAGCAGTGAATCCACCCGACTAGCGGGAGTCTCCTACAATGAGCAGTTCTTC. As protein: CASSESTRLAGVSYNEQFF.

This clone came up a few times. The chain combines TRBV12-3 or TRBV12-4 with TRBJ1-2; D remains ambiguous. V lost 6 bases, J lost 4 bases, and 12 bases lay in between. The CDR3 sequence is 13 residues long. The CDR3 reads CASRSGFFYGYTF. The CDR3 region has the DNA TGTGCCAGCAGGAGCGGCTTCTTCTATGGCTACACCTTC.

The J gene is TRBJ2-1, the V gene TRBV2; 8 bases line up with TRBD2. V shed 2 bases, J shed 7 bases, and the junction held 4 bases outside the gene matches. Per germline, CDR1 SNHLY and CDR2 FYNNEI. The CDR3 totals 14 residues. The CDR3 protein is CASSEWREANEQFF. Written as DNA, the CDR3 is TGTGCCAGCAGTGAATGGCGGGAGGCTAATGAGCAGTTCTTC.

This sequence joins TRBV2 and TRBJ1-5; TRBD1 agrees at 7 bases. This CDR3 contains 12 residues. Germline lookup yields CDR1 SNHLY and CDR2 FYNNEI. Unmatched junction bases numbered 4, after V lost 10 bases and J lost 4 bases. In nucleotides, the CDR3 is TGTGCCACGTCACAGGGGAATCAGCCCCAGCATTTT. Amino acids: CATSQGNQPQHF.

Only a few counts were recorded for this clone. This rearrangement joins TRBV6-5 to TRBJ2-7, with 7 bases that match TRBD1. With V trimmed by 6 bases and J by 3 bases, 8 bases remained unmatched. From germline, CDR1 is MNHEY and CDR2 SVGAGI. The length of the CDR3 is 14 residues. The DNA for the CDR3 is TGTGCCAGCAGACCTGACAGGGAACGCTACGAGCAGTACTTC. It yields the protein CASRPDRERYEQYF.

A remark on this clone: The sample holds other DNA sequences that translate to the same CDR3. The gene calls are TRBV7-9 and TRBJ2-5; unclear D gene. Trimming cost V 5 bases and J 5 bases, with 9 bases left between them. The CDR3 loop spans 12 amino acids. Germline CDR1 and CDR2: SEHNR and FQNEAQ (reference sequence). The CDR3 is CASSPPGETQYF. Here the CDR3 DNA reads TGTGCCAGCAGCCCCCCCGGGGAGACCCAGTACTTC.

This clone was observed a single time. The rearrangement links TRBV11-2 to TRBJ1-2; no clear D gene. This CDR3 region has 13 residues. Germline V gene data show CDR1 as SGHAT and CDR2 as FQNNGV. V was shortened by 2 bases and J by 6 bases, with 10 bases between the two germline ends. Written as DNA, the CDR3 is TGTGCCAGCAGCTTATACCCGTGGCATGGCTACACCTTC. Translated: CASSLYPWHGYTF.

This clone was seen just once. The chain carries TRBV28 and TRBJ2-1, with 9 bases that match TRBD2. CDR1 and CDR2 from the germline V gene are MDHEN and SYDVKM. V lost 10 bases to trimming and J lost 4 bases; unmatched junction nucleotides: 8. The CDR3 totals 14 residues. CDR3 amino acids: CATLLAGMYNEQFF. The CDR3 region has the DNA TGTGCCACCCTTCTAGCGGGAATGTACAATGAGCAGTTCTTC.

A few counts support this clone. Within the sample, other DNA sequences also encode this same CDR3. The V gene is TRBV18, the J gene TRBJ1-1, with TRBD1 matching 7 bases. This CDR3 has 12 residues. V lost 3 bases to trimming and J lost 8 bases; unmatched junction nucleotides: 3. Germline V gene sequence: CDR1 KGHSH, CDR2 LQKENI. The CDR3, as DNA: TGTGCCAGCTCACCCCTACAGGGGGAAGCTTTCTTT. Protein: CASSPLQGEAFF.

V usage is TRBV3-1 (or the pseudogene TRBV3-2) and J usage is TRBJ2-3, with 8 nucleotides matching TRBD2. The length of the CDR3 is 16 residues. The ends lost 2 bases at V and 3 bases at J; junction bases unmatched: 7. Looked up from germline, CDR1 is LGHDT and CDR2 is YNNKEL (reference sequence). CDR3 loop: CASSQNTGGRTDTQYF. The CDR3, as DNA: TGTGCCAGCAGCCAAAACACGGGGGGGCGAACAGATACGCAGTATTTT.